This T cell receptor (beta chain) was identified during a study of T cell responses to AZD1222 COVID-19 vaccine. Across the whole study: Second-dose recipients at about 4 or about 12 weeks were treated as one pooled group.

Worth noting for this clone: Antigen specificity is unknown.

Assay: immunoSEQ multiplex PCR; the TCRdb copy retains only in-frame clones and omits some. Here the sample spans some 140,000 clones, 80% to 90% being singletons. The V end was cut by 3 bases, the J end by 4 bases, with 16 bases between. This CDR3 is built from 15 residues. Germline values: CDR1 SGHRS, CDR2 YFSETQ. Study-wide points: Only a handful of AZD1222 recipients, several in all, had baseline seropositivity. Donors, mostly white British, included more females; clonal diversity was possibly underestimated. Two AZD1222 doses significantly raised spike-specific TCR breadth and depth over controls.

The receptor was derived from an adult in good health. This material consisted of peripheral blood, taken on day 0 of AZD1222 vaccination. V gene TRBV5-1 combines with J gene TRBJ1-1; possible D gene TRBD1, 5 bases. The CDR3 DNA is TGCGCCAGCAGCTCCGAAATGAGGGGTATCACTGAAGCTTTCTTT. Translated: CASSSEMRGITEAFF.